This T cell receptor (beta chain) was identified in a study of shared clonotypes between healthy human individuals. Study-level information: Donors consisted of two women and three men between 18 and 49.

The CDR3 covers 17 residues. V lost 2 bases and J lost 0, with 11 bases in between. Per germline, CDR1 SGHTA and CDR2 FQGTGA. Produced via immunoSEQ multiplex PCR; TCRdb's table is partial and in-frame only. The table has around 1,000,000 clones, about 72% seen once; the top ten hold about 0.94%. The chain recombines TRBV7-3 with TRBJ2-6; TRBD2 might be the D (5 bases). The sequencing sample was made of memory CD4+ T cells from PBMCs. Described subset: CD45RA-negative fraction. This clonotype was obtained from a man between 18 and 29 years old in good health. Some clones in this sample may be carry-over from other donors' samples. The CDR3 sequence is CASSLFAGGSGANVLTF. Written as DNA, the CDR3 is TGTGCCAGCAGCTTATTCGCGGGTGGCTCTGGGGCCAACGTCCTGACTTTC.